These 14 T cell receptor beta chains originate from one sample sequenced in a study of siplizumab effects on memory and regulatory T cells. The assay was immunoSEQ multiplex PCR, and TCRdb's table has in-frame clones only and misses some. This sample has 100,000 or so clones; about 92% occur once, and the top ten carry around 0.3%. Sample: CD4+ T cells sorted from blood. The receptors were gathered from a human donor in good health.

V gene TRBV6-1 combines with J gene TRBJ1-6; 8 nucleotides agree with TRBD1. There are 15 residues in the CDR3. V lost 11 bases and J lost 9; bases outside the gene matches: 15. The germline V gene has CDR1 MNHNS and CDR2 SASEGT. In DNA, the CDR3 is TGTGCCTGCGGAGCAGGGGGCTATTCCGGTTCACCCCTCCACTTT. Translation: CACGAGGYSGSPLHF.

The chain has TRBV7-3 and TRBJ1-4; 7 bases match TRBD1. The germline V gene encodes CDR1 SGHTA and CDR2 FQGTGA. The CDR3 length is 16 residues. V was pared by 3 bases and J by 2 bases, with 6 bases of the junction left unmatched. The CDR3 DNA reads as TGTGCCAGCAGCTTGGACAACAGGGGCACTAATGAAAAACTGTTTTTT. Its protein product is CASSLDNRGTNEKLFF.

CDR3 region: CASSPRTPSNYGYTF. DNA for the CDR3: TGTGCCAGCAGCCCGCGGACACCGTCTAACTATGGCTACACCTTC. V and J are TRBV7-2 and TRBJ1-2; a weak D match, TRBD1 (5 bases). Germline lookup yields CDR1 SGHTA and CDR2 FQGNSA. The CDR3 length is 15 residues. Trimming removed 5 bases from V and 0 bases from J, with 13 bases in between.

The rearrangement joins TRBV7-9 to TRBJ1-1; TRBD1 aligns across 7 bases. Trimming removed 4 bases from V and 10 bases from J; junction bases left unmatched: 12. The CDR3 consists of 14 residues. The germline gives CDR1 SEHNR, CDR2 FQNEAQ (reference sequence). The CDR3, as DNA: TGTGCCAGCAGCTCCAGGGGGGACGCGGCTCGAGCTTTCTTT. Translation gives CASSSRGDAARAFF.

This sequence joins TRBV14 and TRBJ2-7; D is unclear. Germline loops: CDR1 SGHDN, CDR2 FVKESK. The CDR3 is 14 residues long. Trimming took off 1 base at V and 7 bases at J, with 14 bases between the two ends. The CDR3 protein is CASSQAGRALEQYF. The CDR3 DNA reads as TGTGCCAGCAGCCAAGCGGGCAGAGCCCTGGAGCAGTACTTC. The variable domain in full, completed from reference TRBV14 and TRBJ2-7, reads EAGVTQFPSHSVIEKGQTVTLRCDPISGHDNLYWYRRVMGKEIKFLLHFVKESKQDESGMPNNRFLAERTGGTYSTLKVQPAELEDSGVYFCASSQAGRALEQYFGPGTRLTVT.

V gene TRBV19 combines with J gene TRBJ2-4; D is uncertain. CDR3 size: 13 residues. Between the trimmed V and J ends, which lost 5 bases and 1 base, there was a span of 6 bases. CDR1 and CDR2 from the germline V gene are LNHDA and SQIVND (reference sequence). The DNA of the CDR3 is TGTGCCAGTAGTCCTTTGGCCAAAAACATTCAGTACTTC. Translated, it gives CASSPLAKNIQYF. Complete variable domain (other parts from reference TRBV19 and TRBJ2-4): DGGITQSPKYLFRKEGQNVTLSCEQNLNHDAMYWYRQDPGQGLRLIYYSQIVNDFQKGDIAEGYSVSREKKESFPLTVTSAQKNPTAFYLCASSPLAKNIQYFGAGTRLSVL.

This chain uses TRBV5-1 with TRBJ2-7; 7 nucleotides agree with TRBD1. Unmatched junction bases numbered 5, after V lost 0 bases and J lost 2 bases. CDR1 and CDR2 (germline): SGHRS, YFSETQ. The CDR3 loop spans 15 amino acids. CDR3: CASSLVPGGTYEQYF. The CDR3 DNA is TGCGCCAGCAGCTTGGTCCCAGGGGGAACCTACGAGCAGTACTTC.

The rearrangement links TRBV6-1 to TRBJ2-7, with D unresolved. Deletions cut 3 bases from V and 5 bases from J, with 8 bases between. In germline, CDR1 is MNHNS, CDR2 SASEGT. The CDR3 is made up of 12 amino acids. CDR3 loop: CASSEVGNEQYF. CDR3 DNA: TGTGCCAGCAGTGAGGTAGGGAACGAGCAGTACTTC.

Of note for this clone: One end of the junction varies from germline; a read error may be responsible. V and J are TRBV7-7 and TRBJ2-5, with D perhaps assigned TRBD1 or TRBD2 (5 bases each). The CDR3 contains 15 residues. Germline V lookup: CDR1 SSHAT, CDR2 FNYEAQ (reference sequence). The CDR3 region has the DNA TGTGCTAGCAGCTTATCCGGGGCAGGAAAAGAGACCCAGTACTTC. Encoded protein: CASSLSGAGKETQYF.

The V and J genes are TRBV30 and TRBJ2-3, with D possibly matching TRBD2 (6 bases). CDR1 and CDR2 (germline): GTSNPN, SVGIG (reference sequence). The CDR3 runs 13 residues. CDR3 loop: CAREGAYTDTQYF. The CDR3 DNA is TGTGCGCGGGAAGGGGCATACACAGATACGCAGTATTTT.

The genes are TRBV5-4 and TRBJ2-7; 8 bases map to TRBD2. The germline gives CDR1 SGHNT, CDR2 YYREEE (reference sequence). The CDR3 is made up of 15 amino acids. V lost 0 bases to trimming and J lost 2 bases; unmatched junction nucleotides: 4. This chain's CDR3 is CASSLESGGTYEQYF. DNA of the CDR3: TGTGCCAGCAGCTTGGAAAGCGGGGGAACCTACGAGCAGTACTTC.

The genes are TRBV14 and TRBJ1-3; no definite D call. Germline CDR1 reads SGHDN; CDR2 reads FVKESK. V was trimmed by 2 bases and J by 4 bases, leaving 6 bases between them. The CDR3 is 13 residues long. The CDR3 sequence is CASSQFSGNTIYF. The CDR3 DNA reads TGTGCCAGCAGCCAATTCTCGGGAAACACCATATATTTT.

The genes are TRBV4-2 and TRBJ1-3; D remains ambiguous. Germline V gives CDR1 LGHNA, CDR2 YNFKEQ. Trimming removed 2 bases from V and 0 bases from J, with 11 bases in between. The CDR3 is made up of 16 amino acids. CDR3 region: CASSQFSDNSGNTIYF. CDR3 sequence (DNA): TGTGCCAGCAGCCAATTTTCAGACAACTCTGGAAACACCATATATTTT.

This rearrangement joins TRBV18 to TRBJ1-1; D gene ambiguous. The CDR3 totals 14 residues. The V and J ends lost 3 bases and 0 bases respectively, with 8 bases between them. Germline loops: CDR1 KGHSH, CDR2 LQKENI. CDR3 sequence (DNA): TGTGCCAGCTCACCCCAAAGAATGAACACTGAAGCTTTCTTT. Protein product: CASSPQRMNTEAFF.